This is a list of T cell receptor beta chains from one sample in a study of blood T cell repertoires in COVID-19. Generated by immunoSEQ multiplex PCR, the TCRdb table keeps only in-frame clones and is missing some. Of about 150,000 clones in the sample, around 80% were seen once. The sequenced sample consisted of peripheral blood. The receptors originated from a woman aged 45 to 65 with acute or convalescent COVID-19. The CDR3 runs from the conserved cysteine through the conserved F or W. A D gene is named only where the DNA matches it firmly. A row's size may be missing; if present it is once, few, many or a size class.

TRBV2	TRBJ2-7	NA	NA	CASISGALYEQYF	TGTGCCAGCATTAGTGGGGCCCTCTACGAGCAGTACTTC
TRBV6-2/TRBV6-3	TRBJ2-5	NA	once	CASSYGGSQETQYF	TGTGCCAGCAGTTACGGCGGATCCCAAGAGACCCAGTACTTC
TRBV6-5	TRBJ1-2	TRBD1	few	CASSYGDRGPKYF	TGTGCCAGCAGTTACGGAGACAGGGGGCCGAAATACTTC
TRBV19	TRBJ2-7	TRBD1	NA	CASSLRDRDALEQYF	TGTGCCAGTAGCCTCCGGGACAGGGACGCTCTCGAGCAGTACTTC
TRBV5-1	TRBJ2-1	TRBD1	NA	CASSLVGTGGYNEQFF	TGCGCCAGCAGCTTGGTCGGGACAGGGGGGTACAATGAGCAGTTCTTC
TRBV2	TRBJ2-1	TRBD1	NA	CASSGNRGYNEQFF	TGTGCCAGCAGTGGAAACAGGGGGTACAATGAGCAGTTCTTC
TRBV16	TRBJ1-2	NA	NA	CASSQQDFYGYTF	TGTGCCAGCAGCCAACAGGACTTCTATGGCTACACCTTC
TRBV6-6	TRBJ2-7	TRBD1	NA	CASQGAYEQYF	TGTGCCAGCCAGGGGGCCTACGAGCAGTACTTC
TRBV6-5	TRBJ1-4	NA	NA	CASSSGAANEKLFF	TGTGCCAGCAGTTCAGGGGCAGCTAATGAAAAACTGTTTTTT
TRBV6-5	TRBJ1-2	TRBD1	NA	CASSQGVGYTF	TGTGCCAGCAGCCAGGGGGTCGGCTACACCTTC
TRBV6-5	TRBJ2-1	TRBD1	NA	CASRGGQGYNEQFF	TGTGCCAGCAGGGGAGGACAGGGGTACAATGAGCAGTTCTTC
TRBV5-4	TRBJ2-3	NA	NA	CASRLDGGRDTQYF	TGTGCCAGCAGGCTGGACGGAGGGCGGGATACGCAGTATTTT
TRBV7-2	TRBJ2-3	TRBD2	NA	CASSSPPGAGGRTDTQYF	TGTGCCAGCAGCTCTCCACCGGGAGCGGGGGGTCGCACAGATACGCAGTATTTT
TRBV5-1	TRBJ2-3	TRBD1	NA	CASSVTITGAADTQYF	TGCGCCAGCAGCGTCACGATAACAGGGGCTGCAGATACGCAGTATTTT
TRBV9	TRBJ1-3	NA	once	CASSVLDRYSGNTIYF	TGTGCCAGCAGCGTACTCGACAGGTACTCTGGAAACACCATATATTTT
TRBV4-2	TRBJ1-1	NA	NA	CASSQVKNSMNTEAFF	TGTGCCAGCAGCCAAGTTAAGAACAGTATGAACACTGAAGCTTTCTTT
TRBV4-3	TRBJ2-2	TRBD1	NA	CASSQAQGAGSGELFF	TGCGCCAGCAGCCAAGCTCAGGGGGCTGGTAGCGGGGAGCTGTTTTTT
TRBV4-3	TRBJ2-1	TRBD1	NA	CASSLDRGQQFF	TGCGCCAGCAGTCTCGACAGGGGACAGCAGTTCTTC
TRBV5-1	TRBJ2-5	TRBD1	NA	CASSPGGQGALETQYF	TGCGCCAGCAGCCCCGGGGGTCAGGGGGCCCTGGAGACCCAGTACTTC
TRBV5-6	TRBJ2-1	NA	NA	CASSFRTSTDSDEQFF	TGTGCCAGCAGCTTCCGAACTAGCACCGACTCCGATGAGCAGTTCTTC
TRBV7-2	TRBJ2-5	NA	NA	CASSFQGGAGAMQETQYF	TGTGCCAGCAGCTTTCAAGGTGGGGCAGGGGCGATGCAAGAGACCCAGTACTTC
TRBV6-4	TRBJ2-3	TRBD1	NA	CASALGGSSDTQYF	TGTGCCAGCGCACTAGGGGGCTCGTCAGATACGCAGTATTTT
TRBV6-5	TRBJ1-2	NA	NA	CASSTPGDGYTF	TGTGCCAGCAGTACCCCGGGAGACGGCTACACCTTC
TRBV11-3	TRBJ2-7	TRBD1	NA	CASSPGGDRPYEQYF	TGTGCCAGCAGCCCAGGAGGGGACAGGCCATACGAGCAGTACTTC
TRBV6-5	TRBJ2-3	TRBD2	NA	CASSLAGSSTDTQYF	TGTGCCAGCAGTTTAGCGGGGTCGAGCACAGATACGCAGTATTTT
TRBV7-9	TRBJ1-6	TRBD1	NA	CASSFRDRGNSPLHF	TGTGCCAGCAGCTTCCGGGACAGGGGTAATTCACCCCTCCACTTT
TRBV7-9	TRBJ1-5	NA	NA	CASSRRDQPQHF	TGTGCCAGCAGCCGACGGGATCAGCCCCAGCATTTT
TRBV6-1	TRBJ1-5	NA	NA	CASSEAGKRQPQHF	TGTGCCAGCAGTGAGGCGGGGAAACGTCAGCCCCAGCATTTT
TRBV21-1	TRBJ2-7	NA	NA	CASRTGLDRYEQYF	TGTGCCAGCAGGACGGGACTAGATCGGTACGAGCAGTACTTC
TRBV2	TRBJ2-1	NA	NA	CASSDGGGFYNEQFF	TGTGCCAGCAGTGACGGAGGGGGCTTCTACAATGAGCAGTTCTTC
TRBV5-1	TRBJ2-3	NA	NA	CASSLTGGADTQYF	TGCGCCAGCAGCCTTACAGGGGGGGCAGATACGCAGTATTTT
TRBV7-2	TRBJ2-5	TRBD2	NA	CASSKAGTSGGLWTQYF	TGTGCCAGCAGCAAAGCCGGTACTAGCGGGGGGCTATGGACCCAGTACTTC
TRBV3-1/TRBV3-2	TRBJ1-3	TRBD1	NA	CASSPTGAGNTIYF	TGTGCCAGCAGCCCGACAGGGGCCGGAAACACCATATATTTT
TRBV9	TRBJ2-1	TRBD2	NA	CASTSGTSGSNEQFF	TGTGCCAGCACCTCCGGGACTAGCGGGTCCAATGAGCAGTTCTTC
TRBV4-3	TRBJ2-1	TRBD1	NA	CASSHGQGWDEQFF	TGCGCCAGCAGCCACGGACAGGGGTGGGATGAGCAGTTCTTC
TRBV20-1	TRBJ2-1	TRBD2	NA	CSASPLAGGKNNEQFF	TGCAGTGCTAGTCCCCTAGCGGGGGGGAAGAACAATGAGCAGTTCTTC
TRBV11-3	TRBJ1-1	TRBD1	NA	CASSVTGRTEAFF	TGTGCCAGCAGCGTGACAGGGAGGACTGAAGCTTTCTTT
TRBV7-8	TRBJ2-2	NA	once	CASSPRQVLNTGELFF	TGTGCCAGCAGCCCAAGACAGGTCCTGAACACCGGGGAGCTGTTTTTT
TRBV5-1	TRBJ2-1	NA	NA	CASSPPGTGRNEQFF	TGCGCCAGCAGCCCGCCGGGTACGGGGAGGAATGAGCAGTTCTTC
TRBV5-1	TRBJ2-7	NA	NA	CASRLGGTEYEQYF	TGCGCCAGCAGGTTGGGAGGGACAGAGTACGAGCAGTACTTC
TRBV29-1	TRBJ1-5	TRBD1	NA	CSVGGTGNQPQHF	TGCAGCGTCGGGGGGACAGGGAATCAGCCCCAGCATTTT
TRBV2	TRBJ1-5	TRBD1	NA	CASSNRPGQGSLSNQPQHF	TGTGCCAGCTCTAACAGACCGGGACAGGGGAGCCTTAGCAATCAGCCCCAGCATTTT
TRBV5-1	TRBJ2-5	TRBD2	NA	CASSWASGGALETQYF	TGCGCCAGCAGCTGGGCTAGCGGGGGGGCACTCGAGACCCAGTACTTC
TRBV6-6	TRBJ2-1	TRBD2	NA	CASSVGTSGGEQFF	TGTGCCAGCAGTGTGGGGACTAGCGGGGGTGAGCAGTTCTTC
TRBV7-9	TRBJ2-2	NA	NA	CASSLAGITGELFF	TGTGCCAGCAGCTTGGCAGGGATCACCGGGGAGCTGTTTTTT
TRBV23-1	TRBJ2-7	NA	NA	CASSQLGRRRGFYEQYF	TGCGCCAGCAGTCAACTCGGCAGGAGACGGGGATTCTACGAGCAGTACTTC
TRBV6-2/TRBV6-3	TRBJ1-3	NA	NA	CASSPPGETGNTIYF	TGTGCCAGCAGTCCCCCGGGAGAGACTGGAAACACCATATATTTT
TRBV12-5	TRBJ2-5	TRBD2	NA	CASGLVGGETQYF	TGTGCTAGTGGTTTGGTGGGAGGGGAGACCCAGTACTTC
TRBV18	TRBJ1-5	TRBD1	once	CASSQTQGAGQPQHF	TGTGCCAGCTCACAGACACAGGGGGCTGGTCAGCCCCAGCATTTT